Listed below are T cell receptor beta chains from one sample, sequenced in a study of long-term antiretroviral therapy in people with HIV. Profiled with immunoSEQ multiplex PCR; TCRdb holds only in-frame clones, not every one. The data contain approximately 27,000 clones, more than 85% of them singletons. The source was unsorted PBMCs, collected 3.1 years after starting antiretroviral therapy. These receptors were collected from a man in his late teens or twenties with HIV. The CDR3 runs from the conserved cysteine through the conserved F or W. The order of the fields is V gene, J gene, D gene, clone size, CDR3 protein, CDR3 DNA. The D gene is left open where the match is weak. The size field is filled for only some rows; it gives once, few, many or a size class.

>TRBV2|TRBJ2-4|TRBD2|once
CASSSWTSGYWEDIQYF
TGTGCCAGCAGTTCCTGGACTAGCGGGTACTGGGAAGACATTCAGTACTTC
>TRBV7-6|TRBJ2-1|.|.
CASSHTRNEQFF
TGTGCCAGCAGCCACACGAGGAATGAGCAGTTCTTC
>TRBV5-4|TRBJ2-5|.|.
CASSLGGDWEETQYF
TGTGCCAGCAGCTTGGGTGGGGACTGGGAAGAGACCCAGTACTTC
>TRBV10-3|TRBJ2-7|TRBD2|.
CAISVGETSGMSYEQYF
TGTGCCATCAGTGTCGGGGAGACTAGCGGGATGTCCTACGAGCAGTACTTC
>TRBV6-6|TRBJ2-7|TRBD2|.
CASTLGSGGPSYEQYF
TGTGCCAGCACCTTGGGGAGCGGGGGACCCTCCTACGAGCAGTACTTC
>TRBV7-3|TRBJ2-1|.|.
CASSDEQGGEQFF
TGTGCCAGCAGCGATGAACAGGGAGGAGAGCAGTTCTTC
>TRBV18|TRBJ1-2|.|.
CASSPPAIRYGYTF
TGTGCCAGCTCACCCCCAGCTATCCGCTATGGCTACACCTTC
>TRBV9|TRBJ1-5|.|.
CASSVDGNQPQHF
TGTGCCAGCAGCGTAGACGGTAATCAGCCCCAGCATTTT
>TRBV9|TRBJ2-1|.|.
CASSVAEGGVWDEQFF
TGTGCCAGCAGCGTAGCTGAGGGGGGAGTCTGGGATGAGCAGTTCTTC
>TRBV4-2|TRBJ2-3|TRBD2|.
CASSQALAGGADTQYF
TGTGCCAGCAGCCAGGCACTAGCGGGGGGCGCAGATACGCAGTATTTT
>TRBV29-1|TRBJ1-1|.|.
CSVGTDMNTEAFF
TGCAGCGTTGGGACAGATATGAACACTGAAGCTTTCTTT
>TRBV11-3|TRBJ2-6|.|.
CASSLVEVSPGANVLTF
TGTGCCAGCAGCTTAGTTGAAGTAAGCCCTGGGGCCAACGTCCTGACTTTC
>TRBV11-1|TRBJ2-3|TRBD2|.
CASSTRTSGGSGDTQYF
TGTGCCAGCAGCACCCGGACTAGCGGGGGGTCGGGTGATACGCAGTATTTT
>TRBV4-3|TRBJ2-6|.|once
CASSQEEELVSSGANVLTF
TGCGCCAGCAGCCAAGAGGAGGAGCTAGTGAGCTCTGGGGCCAACGTCCTGACTTTC
>TRBV21-1|TRBJ1-6|.|.
CASSRDRRDSYSTAYNSPLHF
TGTGCCAGCAGCAGGGACCGTCGGGACAGCTATTCTACGGCCTATAATTCACCCCTCCACTTT
>TRBV6-5|TRBJ1-3|.|few
CASSYSTGSGNTIYF
TGTGCCAGCAGTTACTCGACAGGATCAGGAAACACCATATATTTT
>TRBV6-1|TRBJ2-5|TRBD1|.
CASSQGEGRETQYF
TGTGCCAGCAGCCAGGGGGAAGGTCGAGAGACCCAGTACTTC
>TRBV12-5|TRBJ1-1|.|.
CASAMNTEAFF
TGTGCTAGTGCTATGAACACTGAAGCTTTCTTT
>TRBV7-2|TRBJ2-7|.|.
CASSLPASYEQYF
TGTGCCAGCAGCTTGCCAGCCTCCTACGAGCAGTACTTC
>TRBV19|TRBJ2-6|.|.
CARRIAGIGANVLTF
TGTGCCAGACGCATCGCAGGTATCGGGGCCAACGTCCTGACTTTC
>TRBV5-1|TRBJ1-5|.|.
CASNEERIQPQHF
TGCGCCAGCAATGAAGAGAGGATTCAGCCCCAGCATTTT
>TRBV6-5|TRBJ2-7|TRBD2|.
CASSTSGRGYEQYF
TGTGCCAGCAGCACTAGCGGGAGAGGCTACGAGCAGTACTTC
>TRBV29-1|TRBJ2-7|.|.
CSVTKQPPDEQYF
TGCAGCGTGACCAAACAGCCACCGGACGAGCAGTACTTC
>TRBV5-5|TRBJ1-2|.|.
CASSLGPATYGYTF
TGTGCCAGCAGCTTGGGGCCGGCCACGTATGGCTACACCTTC
>TRBV4-2|TRBJ2-7|TRBD1|.
CASSPNRGHYEQYF
TGTGCCAGCAGCCCCAACAGGGGCCACTACGAGCAGTACTTC
>TRBV4-2|TRBJ2-3|TRBD2|.
CASSQNVGRADTQYF
TGTGCCAGCAGCCAAAATGTCGGGAGGGCAGATACGCAGTATTTT
>TRBV5-4|TRBJ2-1|TRBD2|.
CASSLESGKIANEQFF
TGTGCCAGCAGCTTGGAGAGCGGGAAGATAGCAAATGAGCAGTTCTTC
>TRBV27|TRBJ2-7|.|once
CASSLGQSSGTAGYEQYF
TGTGCCAGCAGCCTTGGCCAGTCGTCCGGGACAGCGGGCTACGAGCAGTACTTC
>TRBV4-2|TRBJ1-1|.|.
CASSQGGHEAFF
TGTGCCAGCAGCCAAGGAGGGCATGAAGCTTTCTTT
>TRBV11-2|TRBJ2-5|TRBD2|.
CASSPPVGLAGLLTQYF
TGTGCCAGCAGCCCTCCAGTTGGTCTAGCGGGCTTATTGACCCAGTACTTC
>TRBV6-4|TRBJ2-3|.|.
CASSDTGKNTDTQYF
TGTGCCAGCAGTGACACAGGGAAGAACACAGATACGCAGTATTTT
>TRBV19|TRBJ1-5|.|.
CASSLTDNSNQPQHF
TGTGCCAGTAGCTTGACAGATAATAGCAATCAGCCCCAGCATTTT
>TRBV5-4|TRBJ2-7|TRBD2|.
CASSLEAGAYEQYF
TGTGCCAGCAGCTTGGAGGCGGGGGCCTACGAGCAGTACTTC
>TRBV19|TRBJ1-1|.|.
CASIRKGNTEAFF
TGTGCCAGTATTAGGAAGGGGAACACTGAAGCTTTCTTT
>TRBV11-2|TRBJ1-3|.|.
CASSLGVASGNTIYF
TGTGCCAGCAGCTTAGGCGTGGCCTCTGGAAACACCATATATTTT
>TRBV15|TRBJ1-1|.|.
CATSRDRVNTEAFF
TGTGCCACCAGCAGAGACAGGGTAAACACTGAAGCTTTCTTT
>TRBV7-9|TRBJ2-5|TRBD1|.
CASSSGTGDQETQYF
TGTGCCAGCAGCTCCGGGACAGGGGACCAAGAGACCCAGTACTTC
>TRBV6-5|TRBJ1-2|.|.
CASSYGGGYTF
TGTGCCAGCAGTTATGGGGGAGGCTACACCTTC
>TRBV10-3|TRBJ1-1|.|.
CAISELDEAFF
TGTGCCATCAGTGAGTTGGATGAAGCTTTCTTT
>TRBV5-8|TRBJ2-3|.|.
CASSSITGTYIVDTQYF
TGTGCCAGCAGCTCAATAACCGGGACATATATTGTAGATACGCAGTATTTT
>TRBV4-1|TRBJ2-2|.|.
CASSRLGARGAGELFF
TGCGCCAGCAGCCGCCTCGGGGCTAGAGGGGCCGGGGAGCTGTTTTTT
>TRBV12-5|TRBJ1-1|TRBD1|once
CASGLVWDSGQGESFF
TGTGCTAGTGGTTTGGTCTGGGACTCGGGACAGGGGGAATCTTTCTTT
>TRBV30|TRBJ2-1|.|.
CAWTGPPANEQFF
TGTGCCTGGACCGGTCCGCCCGCGAATGAGCAGTTCTTC
>TRBV7-8|TRBJ2-7|TRBD1|.
CASSNPPTGQGRYEQYF
TGTGCCAGCAGCAACCCACCGACGGGACAGGGACGCTACGAGCAGTACTTC
>TRBV28|TRBJ2-3|.|once
CASSSQRALTDTQYF
TGTGCCAGCAGCTCCCAGCGGGCCCTCACAGATACGCAGTATTTT
>TRBV9|TRBJ1-3|.|.
CASSPEGVNSGNTIYF
TGTGCCAGCAGCCCCGAAGGAGTGAACTCTGGAAACACCATATATTTT
>TRBV10-3|TRBJ1-2|.|.
CAISESGRVHYGYTF
TGTGCCATCAGTGAGTCTGGCAGGGTGCACTATGGCTACACCTTC
>TRBV13|TRBJ2-1|.|.
CASSLGDYGLGQFF
TGTGCCAGCAGCTTAGGGGACTACGGTTTAGGCCAGTTCTTC
>TRBV6-5|TRBJ1-5|.|.
CASREKGHSNQPQHF
TGTGCCAGCAGGGAAAAGGGGCATAGCAATCAGCCCCAGCATTTT
>TRBV6-6|TRBJ1-5|.|.
CASSNGWRQPQHF
TGTGCCAGCAGCAATGGGTGGAGGCAGCCCCAGCATTTT
>TRBV7-9|TRBJ1-4|.|.
CASSLGRATNEKLFF
TGTGCCAGCAGCTTAGGTCGGGCAACTAATGAAAAACTGTTTTTT
>TRBV5-1|TRBJ2-1|TRBD2|.
CASSPDGDIAGGSYNEQFF
TGCGCCAGCAGCCCGGACGGCGACATAGCGGGGGGGTCCTACAATGAGCAGTTCTTC
>TRBV4-3|TRBJ2-2|.|.
CASSQTPGTATGELFF
TGCGCCAGCAGCCAAACACCCGGGACCGCGACCGGGGAGCTGTTTTTT
>TRBV7-9|TRBJ2-3|.|.
CASSLLAATDTQYF
TGTGCCAGCAGCTTACTAGCAGCCACAGATACGCAGTATTTT